The entry below gives a single T cell receptor beta chain sequence along with its context. This specimen belongs to a study of tumor and adjacent non-tumor tissue in lung cancer. RNA was extracted from bulk tissue without any cell sorting. Distant lung tissue was collected more than 3 cm away from the tumor edge. This CDR3 is 16 amino acids long. The J segment lost 4 bases and the V segment lost 8 bases, leaving 16 bases of the junction unmatched. In germline, CDR1 is SGHDT, CDR2 YYEEEE. The library came from three nested PCR rounds adapted from ARM-PCR protocols. TCRdb used MiXCR to reprocess the multiplex PCR reads, holding one entry per CDR3 protein. The data hold around 76,000 distinct CDR3 sequences, with approximately 82% observed a single time.

This TCR was sampled from a man between 65 and 79 years old with non-small cell lung cancer. The sequencing sample was made of distant non-tumor lung tissue. This chain connects TRBV5-6 to TRBJ2-5; TRBD1 matches 8 bases. DNA for the CDR3: TGTGCCAGTAACCCTGAGGACAGGGCTTTCGGAGAGACCCAGTACTTC. Translated: CASNPEDRAFGETQYF. The full variable domain, with the rest looked up from reference TRBV5-6 and TRBJ2-5, is DAGVTQSPTHLIKTRGQQVTLRCSPKSGHDTVSWYQQALGQGPQFIFQYYEEEERQRGNFPDRFSGHQFPNYSSELNVNALLLGDSALYLCASNPEDRAFGETQYFGPGTRLLVL.